This TCR beta chain was identified in a study of blood T cell repertoires in COVID-19. Study overall: There were acute and convalescent COVID-19 samples, and they came from the United States, Italy and Spain. From T cells, B-cell-depleted T cells, or PBMCs came the material, which was cDNA or gDNA.

Participants' own reports of clinical history determined their cohort assignment. Original processing notes: Estimation of nucleated cell counts was performed using reference gene primer amplification. Here immunoSEQ multiplex PCR was the method, and the copy in TCRdb shows in-frame clones only, minus some. The V and J calls and clone size come from that table; D and trimming were worked out from the DNA. The data contain under 150,000 clones, roughly 84% of them singletons. The CDR3 is 15 amino acids. The V gene's germline CDR1 is SGHRS and CDR2 YFSETQ. J lost 6 bases, V lost 4 bases, and 8 bases had no gene match.

This rearrangement joins TRBV5-1 to TRBJ1-4; 8 bases agree with TRBD1. The sequenced sample was PBMCs or T cells enriched from blood (not recorded which). This TCR was sampled from a middle-aged man in a cohort exposed to, infected with or recovered from COVID-19 (not recorded which). The CDR3 sequence is CASSHQGADYEKLFF. In DNA form, the CDR3 reads TGCGCCAGCAGCCACCAGGGGGCGGATTATGAAAAACTGTTTTTT.